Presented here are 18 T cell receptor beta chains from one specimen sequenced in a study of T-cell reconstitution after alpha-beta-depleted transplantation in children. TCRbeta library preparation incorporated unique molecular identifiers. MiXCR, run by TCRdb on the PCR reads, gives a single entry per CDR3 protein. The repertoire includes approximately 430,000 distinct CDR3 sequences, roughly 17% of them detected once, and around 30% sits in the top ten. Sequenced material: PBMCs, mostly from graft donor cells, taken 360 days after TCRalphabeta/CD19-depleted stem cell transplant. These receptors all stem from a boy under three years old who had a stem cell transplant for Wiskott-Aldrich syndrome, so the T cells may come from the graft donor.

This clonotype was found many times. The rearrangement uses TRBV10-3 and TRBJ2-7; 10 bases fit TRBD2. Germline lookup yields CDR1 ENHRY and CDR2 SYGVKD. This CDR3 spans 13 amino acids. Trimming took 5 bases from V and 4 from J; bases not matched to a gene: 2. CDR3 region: CAISLAGVYEQYF. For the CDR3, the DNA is TGTGCCATCAGTCTAGCGGGAGTGTACGAGCAGTACTTC.

The CDR3, as DNA: TGCGCCAGCAGCGTTACAGGGGGCAACTACGAGCAGTACTTC. Its protein product is CASSVTGGNYEQYF. The chain uses TRBV5-1 and TRBJ2-7; 9 nucleotides agree with TRBD1. After removal of 4 bases from V and 3 bases from J, the junction contained 5 bases not matched to a gene. The CDR3 contains 14 residues. Per germline, CDR1 SGHRS and CDR2 YFSETQ. Full variable domain (remainder filled in from reference TRBV5-1 and TRBJ2-7): KAGVTQTPRYLIKTRGQQVTLSCSPISGHRSVSWYQQTPGQGLQFLFEYFSETQRNKGNFPGRFSGRQFSNSRSEMNVSTLELGDSALYLCASSVTGGNYEQYFGPGTRLTVT.

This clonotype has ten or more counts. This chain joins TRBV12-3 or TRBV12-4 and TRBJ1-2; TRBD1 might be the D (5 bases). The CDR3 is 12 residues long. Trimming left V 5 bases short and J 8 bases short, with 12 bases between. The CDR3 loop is CASSPSGTGYTF. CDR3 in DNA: TGTGCCAGCAGTCCTTCGGGGACCGGCTACACCTTC.

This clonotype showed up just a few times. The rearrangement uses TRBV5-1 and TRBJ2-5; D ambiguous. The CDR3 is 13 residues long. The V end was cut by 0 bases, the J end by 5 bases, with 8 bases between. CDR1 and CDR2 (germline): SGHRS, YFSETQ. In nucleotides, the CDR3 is TGCGCCAGCAGCTTGGGGTGGCGGGAGACCCAGTACTTC. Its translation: CASSLGWRETQYF.

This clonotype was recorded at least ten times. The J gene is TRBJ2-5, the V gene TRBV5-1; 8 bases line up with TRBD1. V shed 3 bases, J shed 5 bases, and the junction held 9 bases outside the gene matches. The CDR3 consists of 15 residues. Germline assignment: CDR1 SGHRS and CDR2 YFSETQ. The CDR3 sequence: CASSWRQGAKETQYF. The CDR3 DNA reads TGCGCCAGCAGCTGGCGGCAGGGGGCTAAGGAGACCCAGTACTTC.

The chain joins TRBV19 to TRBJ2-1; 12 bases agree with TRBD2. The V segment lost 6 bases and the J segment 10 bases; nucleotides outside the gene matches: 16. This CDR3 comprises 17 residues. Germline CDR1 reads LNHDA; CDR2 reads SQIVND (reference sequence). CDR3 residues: CASRASGREWWTGEQFF. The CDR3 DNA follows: TGTGCCAGTAGGGCTAGCGGGAGGGAATGGTGGACGGGGGAGCAGTTCTTC.

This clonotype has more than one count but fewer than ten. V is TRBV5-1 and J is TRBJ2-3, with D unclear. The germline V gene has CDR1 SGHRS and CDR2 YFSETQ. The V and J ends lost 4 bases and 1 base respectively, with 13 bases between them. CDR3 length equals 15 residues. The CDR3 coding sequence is TGCGCCAGCAGCCCCATCTCAGACCGCACAGATACGCAGTATTTT. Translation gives CASSPISDRTDTQYF.

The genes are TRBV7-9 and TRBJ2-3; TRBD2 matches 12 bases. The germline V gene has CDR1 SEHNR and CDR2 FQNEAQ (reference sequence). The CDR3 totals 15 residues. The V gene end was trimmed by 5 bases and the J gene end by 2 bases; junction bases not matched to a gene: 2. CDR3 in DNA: TGTGCCAGCAGCAGGACTAGCGGGATCACAGATACGCAGTATTTT. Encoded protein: CASSRTSGITDTQYF. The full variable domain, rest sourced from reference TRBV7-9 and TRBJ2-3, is DTGVSQNPRHKITKRGQNVTFRCDPISEHNRLYWYRQTLGQGPEFLTYFQNEAQLEKSRLLSDRFSAERPKGSFSTLEIQRTEQGDSAMYLCASSRTSGITDTQYFGPGTRLTVL.

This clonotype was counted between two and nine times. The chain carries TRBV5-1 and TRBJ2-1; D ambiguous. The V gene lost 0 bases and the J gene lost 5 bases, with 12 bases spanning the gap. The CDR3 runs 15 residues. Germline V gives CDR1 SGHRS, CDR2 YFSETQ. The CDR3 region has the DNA TGCGCCAGCAGCTTGGACGGCGTACCACACAATGAGCAGTTCTTC. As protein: CASSLDGVPHNEQFF. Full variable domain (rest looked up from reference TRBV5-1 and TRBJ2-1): KAGVTQTPRYLIKTRGQQVTLSCSPISGHRSVSWYQQTPGQGLQFLFEYFSETQRNKGNFPGRFSGRQFSNSRSEMNVSTLELGDSALYLCASSLDGVPHNEQFFGPGTRLTVL.

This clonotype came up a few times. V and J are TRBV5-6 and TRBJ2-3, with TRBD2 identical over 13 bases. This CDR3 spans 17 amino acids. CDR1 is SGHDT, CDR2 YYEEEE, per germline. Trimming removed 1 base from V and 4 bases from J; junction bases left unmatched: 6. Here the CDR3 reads CASSLQTSGRIADTQYF. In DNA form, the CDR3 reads TGTGCCAGCAGCTTGCAGACTAGCGGGAGGATCGCAGATACGCAGTATTTT. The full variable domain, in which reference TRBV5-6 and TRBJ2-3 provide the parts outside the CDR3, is DAGVTQSPTHLIKTRGQQVTLRCSPKSGHDTVSWYQQALGQGPQFIFQYYEEEERQRGNFPDRFSGHQFPNYSSELNVNALLLGDSALYLCASSLQTSGRIADTQYFGPGTRLTVL.

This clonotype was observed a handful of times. The CDR3 nucleotides read TGTGCCAGCAGTTTTCCCCATCAGCCCCAGCATTTT. Protein sequence: CASSFPHQPQHF. The chain joins TRBV12-3 or TRBV12-4 to TRBJ1-5; unclear D gene. CDR3 length: 12 residues. With 3 bases removed from V and 5 bases from J, the gap between germline ends came to 5 bases.

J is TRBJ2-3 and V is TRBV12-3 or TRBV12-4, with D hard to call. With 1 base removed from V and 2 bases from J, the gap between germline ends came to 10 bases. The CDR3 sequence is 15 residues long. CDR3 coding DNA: TGTGCCAGCAGTTTAGATGGGCACTTCACAGATACGCAGTATTTT. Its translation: CASSLDGHFTDTQYF.

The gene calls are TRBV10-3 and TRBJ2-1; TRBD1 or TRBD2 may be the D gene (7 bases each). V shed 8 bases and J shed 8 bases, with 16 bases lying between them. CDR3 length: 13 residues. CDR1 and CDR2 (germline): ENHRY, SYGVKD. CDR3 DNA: TGTGCCATCCAGGGGGGGCGCATTGATGAGCAGTTCTTC. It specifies CAIQGGRIDEQFF.

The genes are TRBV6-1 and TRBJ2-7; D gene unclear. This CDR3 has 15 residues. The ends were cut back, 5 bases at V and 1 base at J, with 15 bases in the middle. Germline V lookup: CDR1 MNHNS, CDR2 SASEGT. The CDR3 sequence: CASSPGVGRSYEQYF. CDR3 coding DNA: TGTGCCAGCAGTCCCGGAGTCGGAAGGTCCTACGAGCAGTACTTC.

DNA of the CDR3: TGTGCCAGCAGCATTGGGACTATCCGGGCCGGGGAGCTGTTTTTT. Translated, it gives CASSIGTIRAGELFF. The chain has TRBV21-1 and TRBJ2-2; whether TRBD2, the table's D call, matches the DNA was not checked. TRBV21-1 is designated a pseudogene. This CDR3 contains 15 residues.

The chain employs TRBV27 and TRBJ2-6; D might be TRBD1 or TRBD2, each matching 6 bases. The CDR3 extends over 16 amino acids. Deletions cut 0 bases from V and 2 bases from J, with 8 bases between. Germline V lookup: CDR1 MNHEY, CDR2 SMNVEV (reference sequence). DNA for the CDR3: TGTGCCAGCAGTTTATCGGAGGGGGCTGGGGCCAACGTCCTGACTTTC. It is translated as CASSLSEGAGANVLTF.

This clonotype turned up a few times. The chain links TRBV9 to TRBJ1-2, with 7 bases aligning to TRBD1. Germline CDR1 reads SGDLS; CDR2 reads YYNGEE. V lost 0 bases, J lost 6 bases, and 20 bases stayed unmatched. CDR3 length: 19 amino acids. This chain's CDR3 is CASSVADRRRLIWANGYTF. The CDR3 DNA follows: TGTGCCAGCAGCGTAGCGGACAGGAGGAGACTAATATGGGCTAATGGCTACACCTTC.

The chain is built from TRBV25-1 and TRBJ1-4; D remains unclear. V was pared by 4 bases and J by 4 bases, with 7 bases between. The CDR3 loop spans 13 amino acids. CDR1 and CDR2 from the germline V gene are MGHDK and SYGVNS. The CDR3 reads CASSGRFNEKLFF. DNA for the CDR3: TGTGCCAGCAGTGGCAGGTTTAATGAAAAACTGTTTTTT. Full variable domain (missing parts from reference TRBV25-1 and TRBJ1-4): EADIYQTPRYLVIGTGKKITLECSQTMGHDKMYWYQQDPGMELHLIHYSYGVNSTEKGDLSSESTVSRIRTEHFPLTLESARPSHTSQYLCASSGRFNEKLFFGSGTQLSVL.